These 32 T cell receptor beta chains originate from one sample sequenced in a study of blood T cells in healthy people across ages. Together with a sample-barcoded 5' primer, a J-beta primer mix was included in a second PCR lasting roughly 7 to 11 cycles. MiXCR was run by TCRdb on the 5' RACE reads, yielding one entry per CDR3 protein. Counted here are around 580,000 distinct CDR3 sequences, more than 45% occurring once; the ten biggest clones make up just under 25%. The sample comprised blood. Receptor source: a man aged 80 or over in good health.

This clonotype was counted between two and nine times. The chain combines TRBV6-2 or TRBV6-3 with TRBJ2-5; D might be TRBD2 (6 bases). V lost 6 bases to trimming and J lost 2 bases, with 16 bases between them. The germline gives CDR1 MNHEY, CDR2 SVGEGT. The CDR3 totals 15 residues. As DNA, the CDR3 is TGTGCCAGCAGCAGCGGGTGGGGGGAGCAAGAGACCCAGTACTTC. Its protein is CASSSGWGEQETQYF.

The rearrangement uses TRBV7-2 and TRBJ1-6, with D perhaps TRBD1 (6 bases). Germline V gives CDR1 SGHTA, CDR2 FQGNSA. The CDR3 totals 14 residues. V lost 2 bases and J 7 bases, leaving 9 bases between the germline ends. This CDR3 reads CASSLLTGNSPLHF. The CDR3 DNA follows: TGTGCCAGCAGCTTACTGACAGGCAATTCACCCCTCCACTTT. Full variable domain (missing parts from reference TRBV7-2 and TRBJ1-6): GAGVSQSPSNKVTEKGKDVELRCDPISGHTALYWYRQSLGQGLEFLIYFQGNSAPDKSGLPSDRFSAERTGGSVSTLTIQRTQQEDSAVYLCASSLLTGNSPLHFGNGTRLTVT.

V and J are TRBV4-1 and TRBJ2-7, with 7 bases that match TRBD2. The germline V gene has CDR1 MGHRA and CDR2 YSYEKL. J was trimmed by 1 base and V by 3 bases; bases with no gene match: 6. The CDR3 has 15 residues. CDR3 nucleotides: TGCGCCAGCAGCCAGACGGGAGGCGGTTCCTACGAGCAGTACTTC. It encodes CASSQTGGGSYEQYF.

This clonotype has only a few counts. The chain couples TRBV7-2 to TRBJ2-1, with 8 bases fitting TRBD2. With 3 bases clipped from V and 4 bases from J, the junction kept 5 bases outside the gene matches. The CDR3 contains 15 residues. CDR1 and CDR2 from the germline V gene are SGHTA and FQGNSA. CDR3 nucleotides: TGTGCCAGCAGCTTGGCCACTAGCGGATACAATGAGCAGTTCTTC. Translated, it gives CASSLATSGYNEQFF.

J is TRBJ2-7 and V is TRBV29-1; 8 bases align to TRBD1. With V trimmed by 6 bases and J by 4 bases, 8 bases remained unmatched. This CDR3 spans 13 amino acids. Germline CDR1 and CDR2: SQVTM and ANQGSEA. Here the CDR3 reads CSVARGQAYEQYF. The CDR3 nucleotides are TGCAGCGTGGCGAGGGGACAGGCTTACGAGCAGTACTTC.

In its sample, this clonotype was seen a few times. V and J are TRBV20-1 and TRBJ2-1; 7 nucleotides align to TRBD2. The CDR3 length is 14 residues. From germline, CDR1 is DFQATT and CDR2 SNEGSKA (reference sequence). The V gene end was trimmed by 3 bases and the J gene end by 9 bases; junction bases not matched to a gene: 11. The CDR3 region has the DNA TGCAGTGCTAGTGCGGGACTAATCGCCGGTGAGCAGTTCTTC. Protein: CSASAGLIAGEQFF.

The V gene is TRBV20-1, the J gene TRBJ2-1, with TRBD2 matching 12 bases. The V and J ends lost 6 bases and 4 bases, in that order; junction bases with no gene match: 4. There are 14 residues in the CDR3. Germline V gives CDR1 DFQATT, CDR2 SNEGSKA (reference sequence). In DNA form, the CDR3 reads TGCAGTGCAACAGGACTAGCGGGATACAATGAGCAGTTCTTC. Translation gives CSATGLAGYNEQFF.

The gene calls are TRBV3-1 and TRBJ2-4; 7 bases fit TRBD1. The DNA end is more similar to TRBJ2-7, so the J call may be wrong. Germline V lookup: CDR1 LGHDT, CDR2 YNNKEL (reference sequence). The CDR3 runs to 14 residues. Here the CDR3 reads CASSQGTRGREQYF. The DNA for the CDR3 is TGTGCCAGCAGCCAAGGGACGAGGGGGCGCGAGCAGTACTTC.

This clonotype has a count of ten or more. The V and J genes are TRBV7-2 and TRBJ2-7, with 7 bases that match TRBD2. The junction had 7 bases not matched to a gene; V was cut back by 2 bases and J by 0 bases. Germline lookup yields CDR1 SGHTA and CDR2 FQGNSA. There are 16 residues in the CDR3. Here the CDR3 reads CASSLTLAESSYEQYF. As DNA, the CDR3 is TGTGCCAGCAGCTTAACCCTAGCGGAGAGCTCCTACGAGCAGTACTTC. The whole variable domain, filled in from reference TRBV7-2 and TRBJ2-7, reads GAGVSQSPSNKVTEKGKDVELRCDPISGHTALYWYRQSLGQGLEFLIYFQGNSAPDKSGLPSDRFSAERTGGSVSTLTIQRTQQEDSAVYLCASSLTLAESSYEQYFGPGTRLTVT.

This chain joins TRBV2 and TRBJ2-1; no reliable D call. Germline lookup yields CDR1 SNHLY and CDR2 FYNNEI. Deletions cut 4 bases from V and 8 bases from J, with 15 bases between. There are 14 residues in the CDR3. CDR3: CASSVLRSGDEQFF. CDR3 bases: TGTGCCAGCAGTGTTCTTAGATCAGGCGATGAGCAGTTCTTC.

This clonotype was recorded a few times. V and J are TRBV29-1 and TRBJ1-1; a possible D gene is TRBD1 (6 bases). Germline V gene lookup returns CDR1 SQVTM and CDR2 ANQGSEA. The CDR3 contains 13 residues. The V gene lost 4 bases and the J gene lost 0 bases, with 9 bases spanning the gap. The CDR3 coding sequence is TGCAGCGTTGCGGACAGCATGAACACTGAAGCTTTCTTT. Amino acid sequence: CSVADSMNTEAFF.

This chain joins TRBV6-6 and TRBJ2-7, with D possibly matching TRBD1 (5 bases). Germline CDR1 reads MNHNY; CDR2 reads SVGAGI (reference sequence). The V gene lost 5 bases and the J gene lost 1 base, with 18 bases spanning the gap. CDR3 length equals 16 residues. CDR3: CASSTRSLQESYEQYF. The CDR3 nucleotides read TGTGCCAGCAGTACCCGATCCCTACAGGAATCCTACGAGCAGTACTTC.

The chain has TRBV18 and TRBJ1-2, with D unresolved. V lost 1 base, J lost 5 bases, and 8 bases lay in between. Germline values: CDR1 KGHSH, CDR2 LQKENI. This CDR3 comprises 13 residues. The CDR3 coding sequence is TGTGCCAGCTCACCACGTGTAGGGTATGGCTACACCTTC. This encodes CASSPRVGYGYTF.

This clonotype was seen a handful of times. This sequence joins TRBV12-3 or TRBV12-4 and TRBJ2-1; D call uncertain. This CDR3 is 13 amino acids long. V lost 5 bases and J 5 bases, leaving 10 bases between the germline ends. The CDR3 loop reads CASSVSPDNEQFF. The CDR3 DNA sequence: TGTGCCAGCAGTGTTTCCCCGGACAATGAGCAGTTCTTC.

CDR3 nucleotides: TGCAGTGCTATATGGGGTAGCGGAAGCACAGATACGCAGTATTTT. As protein: CSAIWGSGSTDTQYF. V usage is TRBV20-1 and J usage is TRBJ2-3; weak D call: TRBD2 (6 bases). The CDR3 covers 15 residues. V lost 4 bases, J lost 0 bases, and 14 bases lay in between. Per the germline V gene, CDR1 is DFQATT and CDR2 is SNEGSKA (reference sequence).

This clonotype was recorded a few times. A single base separates this from a much larger clone, so it may be a read error. V gene TRBV6-6 combines with J gene TRBJ2-1; 7 nucleotides line up with TRBD1. J was trimmed by 3 bases and V by 7 bases; bases with no gene match: 6. The V gene's germline CDR1 is MNHNY and CDR2 SVGAGI (reference sequence). The CDR3 length is 14 residues. The CDR3 sequence: CASIVDRDYNEQFF. CDR3 DNA: TGTGCCAGCATTGTTGACAGGGACTACAATGAGCAGTTCTTC.

V usage is TRBV20-1 and J usage is TRBJ2-5; D is unclear. The tail of the sequence fits TRBJ2-7 better, so the J call may be wrong. Per germline, CDR1 DFQATT and CDR2 SNEGSKA (reference sequence). This CDR3 has 12 residues. The DNA of the CDR3 is TGCAGTGCTAGTTCAGCCCCCTACGAGCAGTACTTC. Amino acid sequence: CSASSAPYEQYF.

This chain uses TRBV20-1 with TRBJ2-7; the D is unclear. The end of the DNA fits TRBJ2-5 better, so the J call may be wrong. Germline V gene lookup returns CDR1 DFQATT and CDR2 SNEGSKA (reference sequence). The CDR3 length is 12 residues. The chain's CDR3 is CSARRGVETQYF. DNA of the CDR3: TGCAGTGCTAGGCGAGGTGTTGAGACCCAGTACTTC.

As regards this clonotype: The junction departs from the called germline gene at one end, perhaps through a read error. The chain combines TRBV7-9 with TRBJ2-3; 9 nucleotides agree with TRBD2. From germline, CDR1 is SEHNR and CDR2 FQNEAQ (reference sequence). CDR3 length: 15 residues. The CDR3: CSSRATSGSTDTQYF. As DNA, the CDR3 is TGTTCCAGCAGGGCGACTAGCGGATCCACAGATACGCAGTATTTT. The full variable domain, completed using reference TRBV7-9 and TRBJ2-3, is DTGVSQNPRHKITKRGQNVTFRCDPISEHNRLYWYRQTLGQGPEFLTYFQNEAQLEKSRLLSDRFSAERPKGSFSTLEIQRTEQGDSAMYLCSSRATSGSTDTQYFGPGTRLTVL.

This clonotype was detected once. The chain uses TRBV29-1 and TRBJ2-5, with D tentatively TRBD1 (5 bases). The CDR3 covers 13 residues. Germline CDR1 reads SQVTM; CDR2 reads ANQGSEA. The V gene lost 4 bases and the J gene lost 5 bases, with 14 bases spanning the gap. The CDR3 nucleotides read TGCAGCGTTGGAGCAGGGTCTGGTGAGACCCAGTACTTC. Translation gives CSVGAGSGETQYF.

This clonotype came up a few times. The V gene is TRBV12-3 or TRBV12-4, the J gene TRBJ2-3; 12 bases are a match to TRBD2. The CDR3 consists of 16 residues. V gave up 6 bases and J gave up 0 bases; unmatched junction bases: 4. This chain's CDR3 is CASSSGTSGSTDTQYF. The CDR3 DNA follows: TGTGCCAGCAGCTCCGGGACTAGCGGGAGCACAGATACGCAGTATTTT.

V gene TRBV9 combines with J gene TRBJ2-1; TRBD2 matches at 8 bases. Germline V CDR1 and CDR2: SGDLS, YYNGEE. The CDR3 totals 20 residues. The J segment lost 0 bases and the V segment lost 0 bases, leaving 14 bases of the junction unmatched. DNA for the CDR3: TGTGCCAGCAGCGTAGGCACTAGCGGACGGACAATAAGCTCCTACAATGAGCAGTTCTTC. Translating gives CASSVGTSGRTISSYNEQFF.

CDR3 loop: CTGSQDSLYEQYF. In DNA form, the CDR3 reads TGTACCGGATCACAGGACAGCCTTTACGAGCAGTACTTC. The chain employs TRBV2 and TRBJ2-5, with a possible D match to TRBD1 (6 bases). The J call may be mistaken, given a closer DNA end match to TRBJ2-7. The CDR3 contains 13 residues. Germline-derived CDR1 and CDR2 are SNHLY and FYNNEI.

Only a few counts were recorded for this clonotype. The rearrangement uses TRBV5-1 and TRBJ2-1; 12 bases are a match to TRBD1. The CDR3 is made up of 15 amino acids. Germline CDR1 is SGHRS and CDR2 is YFSETQ. V shed 4 bases and J 8 bases; nucleotides not matched to a gene: 7. The CDR3 DNA is TGCGCCAGCAGCGCCGGGACAGGGGGCTTGGATGAGCAGTTCTTC. Residues: CASSAGTGGLDEQFF.

The gene calls are TRBV12-3 or TRBV12-4 and TRBJ2-3; possibly TRBD1 or TRBD2 for D (5 bases each). The CDR3 is 14 amino acids. With 7 bases removed from V and 2 bases from J, the gap between germline ends came to 13 bases. CDR3 in DNA: TGTGCCAGCAATTTGGGGCGGGCCACAGATACGCAGTATTTT. Protein: CASNLGRATDTQYF.

V usage is TRBV7-9 and J usage is TRBJ1-2; TRBD1 matches 7 bases. CDR1 and CDR2 from the germline V gene are SEHNR and FQNEAQ (reference sequence). CDR3 size: 14 residues. J lost 6 bases, V lost 7 bases, and 11 bases had no gene match. Here the CDR3 reads CASTVTEGANGYTF. For the CDR3, the DNA is TGTGCCAGCACCGTAACGGAGGGGGCGAATGGCTACACCTTC.

The chain carries TRBV2 and TRBJ2-7, with 10 bases that match TRBD1. Germline CDR1 reads SNHLY; CDR2 reads FYNNEI. V lost 10 bases, J lost 2 bases, and 11 bases stayed unmatched. The CDR3 has 15 amino acids. DNA of the CDR3: TGTGCCACTTATCAACCCGGACAGGGGGCCTACGAGCAGTACTTC. As protein: CATYQPGQGAYEQYF.

CDR3 in DNA: TGTGCCATCAGTGGGGGGACGGGGAAGAGGGAGCAGTACTTC. It yields the protein CAISGGTGKREQYF. The chain combines TRBV10-3 with TRBJ2-5; D possibly uses TRBD1 or TRBD2 (5 bases each). The length of the CDR3 is 14 residues. CDR1 and CDR2 from the germline V gene are ENHRY and SYGVKD. V was shortened by 4 bases and J by 11 bases, with 20 bases between the two germline ends.

V is TRBV4-2 and J is TRBJ2-3, with 11 bases identical to TRBD1. From germline, CDR1 is LGHNA and CDR2 YNFKEQ. V shed 4 bases, J shed 2 bases, and the junction held 5 bases outside the gene matches. The CDR3 is 16 residues long. The CDR3: CASSPGQGDFTDTQYF. The CDR3 DNA reads TGTGCCAGCAGCCCGGGACAGGGGGATTTCACAGATACGCAGTATTTT.

The V call is TRBV15, the J call TRBJ2-5; 9 nucleotides match TRBD2. This CDR3 spans 15 amino acids. Germline V gene data show CDR1 as LNHNV and CDR2 as YYDKDF (reference sequence). The ends lost 0 bases at V and 9 bases at J; junction bases unmatched: 8. The CDR3 region has the DNA TGTGCCACCAGCAGAGATCTTCTAGCGGGAACGGCCCAGTACTTC. As protein: CATSRDLLAGTAQYF.

The rearrangement joins TRBV20-1 to TRBJ2-7; perhaps TRBD1 as D (8 bases). Looked up from germline, CDR1 is DFQATT and CDR2 is SNEGSKA (reference sequence). This CDR3 is 16 amino acids long. V was pared by 0 bases and J by 2 bases, with 17 bases between. The CDR3 DNA reads as TGCAGTGCTAGAGATATTACAGGGGGGAGGGCCTACGAGCAGTACTTC. Protein: CSARDITGGRAYEQYF.

J is TRBJ2-1 and V is TRBV5-4; TRBD1 matches at 8 bases. V shed 3 bases, J shed 13 bases, and the junction held 6 bases outside the gene matches. CDR1 is SGHNT, CDR2 YYREEE, per germline (reference sequence). The CDR3 has 12 amino acids. The CDR3 sequence: CASSSGQGSQFF. As DNA, the CDR3 is TGTGCCAGCAGCTCTGGACAGGGCTCACAGTTCTTC. The full variable domain, in which reference TRBV5-4 and TRBJ2-1 provide the parts outside the CDR3, is ETGVTQSPTHLIKTRGQQVTLRCSSQSGHNTVSWYQQALGQGPQFIFQYYREEENGRGNFPPRFSGLQFPNYSSELNVNALELDDSALYLCASSSGQGSQFFGPGTRLTVL.